These 28 T cell receptor beta chains were all obtained from the same sample, sequenced in a study of cytomegalovirus exposure and HLA in healthy donors. PCR primers comprised 60 Vbeta and 13 Jbeta primers. Clones were read by immunoSEQ multiplex PCR, and TCRdb kept only the in-frame ones, dropping some. The sample has 200,000 to 250,000 clones, 85% to 90% seen once. Specimen: PBMCs. The receptors stem from a woman aged 18 to 35 in good health and CMV-seronegative.

This chain connects TRBV19 to TRBJ2-7, with 7 bases matching TRBD1. CDR1 and CDR2 (germline): LNHDA, SQIVND (reference sequence). Unmatched junction bases numbered 7, after V lost 4 bases and J lost 1 base. This CDR3 is 15 amino acids long. For the CDR3, the DNA is TGTGCCAGTAGTACTAAGACAGGGCTGTCCTACGAGCAGTACTTC. Protein: CASSTKTGLSYEQYF.

The CDR3 loop is CASTDYRGQDNSGANVLTF. In nucleotides, the CDR3 is TGTGCCAGTACCGACTATAGAGGACAGGACAACTCTGGGGCCAACGTCCTGACTTTC. The genes are TRBV19 and TRBJ2-6; 7 bases line up with TRBD1. The length of the CDR3 is 19 residues. Germline V gene sequence: CDR1 LNHDA, CDR2 SQIVND (reference sequence). The V and J ends lost 7 bases and 0 bases, in that order; junction bases with no gene match: 15.

This chain links TRBV18 with TRBJ1-4, with TRBD1 identical over 9 bases. The CDR3 contains 15 residues. Germline V gene sequence: CDR1 KGHSH, CDR2 LQKENI. V dropped 1 base and J dropped 7; count of bases not matched to a gene: 4. The DNA of the CDR3 is TGTGCCAGCTCACCACTAGGACAGGGGAGTGAAAAACTGTTTTTT. Residues: CASSPLGQGSEKLFF. The full variable domain, with the rest looked up from reference TRBV18 and TRBJ1-4, is NAGVMQNPRHLVRRRGQEARLRCSPMKGHSHVYWYRQLPEEGLKFMVYLQKENIIDESGMPKERFSAEFPKEGPSILRIQQVVRGDSAAYFCASSPLGQGSEKLFFGSGTQLSVL.

The chain recombines TRBV6-6 with TRBJ2-7, with TRBD2 matching 10 bases. Germline CDR1 reads MNHNY; CDR2 reads SVGAGI (reference sequence). The CDR3 is made up of 16 amino acids. The V and J ends lost 6 bases and 5 bases, in that order; junction bases with no gene match: 13. The CDR3 spells CASSRQPAGGLDEQYF. The CDR3 DNA reads as TGTGCCAGCAGCCGACAACCAGCGGGAGGGCTCGACGAGCAGTACTTC.

The sample holds a few counts of this clone. The chain carries TRBV5-1 and TRBJ2-3; 7 nucleotides line up with TRBD1. The CDR3 has 15 residues. The trim removed 2 bases at V and 4 bases at J, leaving 7 bases unmatched. In germline, CDR1 is SGHRS, CDR2 YFSETQ. The CDR3: CASSFQGDRADTQYF. Here the CDR3 DNA reads TGCGCCAGCAGCTTCCAGGGGGATCGAGCAGATACGCAGTATTTT.

This rearrangement joins TRBV4-1 to TRBJ1-3, with 7 bases aligning to TRBD1. Germline values: CDR1 MGHRA, CDR2 YSYEKL. After removal of 0 bases from V and 8 bases from J, the junction contained 10 bases not matched to a gene. This CDR3 is built from 16 residues. CDR3 loop: CASSQDPTGWTDTIYF. The CDR3 DNA follows: TGCGCCAGCAGCCAAGACCCGACAGGGTGGACGGACACCATATATTTT.

CDR3 bases: TGCAGCGTTGAGGGGACTAGCGGTGAGCAGTTCTTC. It specifies CSVEGTSGEQFF. This chain connects TRBV29-1 to TRBJ2-1; 11 nucleotides agree with TRBD2. Germline V gene data show CDR1 as SQVTM and CDR2 as ANQGSEA. The CDR3 consists of 12 residues. Unmatched junction bases numbered 1, after V lost 3 bases and J lost 9 bases.

The CDR3 region has the DNA TGTGCCATCAGTTCTGCTAGCGGGAGCTCTGGGGCCAACGTCCTGACTTTC. Amino acid sequence: CAISSASGSSGANVLTF. The V call is TRBV10-3, the J call TRBJ2-6; 10 bases fit TRBD2. The CDR3 contains 17 residues. CDR1 is ENHRY and CDR2 is SYGVKD in the germline V gene. V trimming: 5 bases; J trimming: 0 bases; junction bases outside the gene matches: 4.

This chain connects TRBV5-5 to TRBJ1-5; no definite D call. The CDR3 contains 16 residues. In germline, CDR1 is SGHKS, CDR2 YYEKEE (reference sequence). V lost 0 bases and J lost 7, with 17 bases in between. The CDR3 spells CASSLASLRGIQPQHF. The CDR3 region has the DNA TGTGCCAGCAGCTTGGCCTCCTTAAGAGGGATCCAGCCCCAGCATTTT. The complete variable domain, with remaining parts taken from reference TRBV5-5 and TRBJ1-5, reads DAGVTQSPTHLIKTRGQQVTLRCSPISGHKSVSWYQQVLGQGPQFIFQYYEKEERGRGNFPDRFSARQFPNYSSELNVNALLLGDSALYLCASSLASLRGIQPQHFGDGTRLSIL.

The rearrangement links TRBV19 to TRBJ1-2; D call uncertain. The V end was cut by 4 bases, the J end by 6 bases, with 12 bases between. CDR3 length: 13 residues. Germline V gene sequence: CDR1 LNHDA, CDR2 SQIVND (reference sequence). This CDR3 reads CASSTGSWDGYTF. For the CDR3, the DNA is TGTGCCAGTAGTACCGGGTCCTGGGATGGCTACACCTTC.

The V and J genes are TRBV27 and TRBJ1-1; D is ambiguous. The CDR3 spans 14 residues. Deletions cut 2 bases from V and 3 bases from J, with 10 bases between. From germline, CDR1 is MNHEY and CDR2 SMNVEV (reference sequence). CDR3 in DNA: TGTGCCAGCAGTTTAGGGCGGGTAGACACTGAAGCTTTCTTT. Translation: CASSLGRVDTEAFF.

The J gene is TRBJ1-1, the V gene TRBV29-1; maybe TRBD1 (5 bases). The V gene's germline CDR1 is SQVTM and CDR2 ANQGSEA. The CDR3 runs 17 residues. The V and J ends lost 3 bases and 0 bases respectively, with 20 bases between them. This chain's CDR3 is CSVDGGSALVMNTEAFF. The CDR3 DNA reads TGCAGCGTTGACGGGGGGTCAGCCCTTGTTATGAACACTGAAGCTTTCTTT.

The chain carries TRBV19 and TRBJ1-4; D unclear. The CDR3 covers 15 residues. The V end was cut by 4 bases, the J end by 1 base, with 10 bases between. Germline V gene lookup returns CDR1 LNHDA and CDR2 SQIVND (reference sequence). CDR3 bases: TGTGCCAGTAGTACTAAGAGGGTAACTAATGAAAAACTGTTTTTT. This sequence encodes CASSTKRVTNEKLFF.

The chain employs TRBV11-2 and TRBJ2-1; TRBD1 matches 7 bases. V lost 3 bases and J lost 6; bases outside the gene matches: 8. The CDR3 is 15 amino acids. Germline CDR1 is SGHAT and CDR2 is FQNNGV. The DNA for the CDR3 is TGTGCCAGCAGCTTGGGACAGAGCGAGTCCAATGAGCAGTTCTTC. This sequence encodes CASSLGQSESNEQFF.

The DNA for the CDR3 is TGTTCCGTTACCCAGACGGGAGGACCCCTAAGGTCAGGGGAGCAGTTCTTC. Translation: CSVTQTGGPLRSGEQFF. The V and J genes are TRBV7-9 and TRBJ2-1; 7 nucleotides line up with TRBD2. The germline V gene encodes CDR1 SEHNR and CDR2 FQNEAQ (reference sequence). CDR3 length equals 17 residues.

DNA for the CDR3: TGCACCAGCAGCCTCACCCTAGCGGGGGAGTTCAATGAGCAGTTCTTC. This sequence encodes CTSSLTLAGEFNEQFF. The rearrangement joins TRBV1 to TRBJ2-1; TRBD2 is the table's D call and was not checked against the DNA. TRBV1 is flagged as a pseudogene. The CDR3 has 16 amino acids.

The V gene is TRBV5-1, the J gene TRBJ2-5; TRBD2 might be the D (6 bases). The V gene lost 2 bases and the J gene lost 2 bases, with 7 bases spanning the gap. Germline CDR1 is SGHRS and CDR2 is YFSETQ. The CDR3 is 13 amino acids. CDR3: CASSFGLQETQYF. CDR3 in DNA: TGCGCCAGCAGCTTCGGACTACAAGAGACCCAGTACTTC. Looking up the rest from reference TRBV5-1 and TRBJ2-5 gives the full variable domain: KAGVTQTPRYLIKTRGQQVTLSCSPISGHRSVSWYQQTPGQGLQFLFEYFSETQRNKGNFPGRFSGRQFSNSRSEMNVSTLELGDSALYLCASSFGLQETQYFGPGTRLLVL.

Only one count was recorded for this clone. The V call is TRBV7-9, the J call TRBJ1-1; D is possibly TRBD1 (6 bases). Germline CDR1 is SEHNR and CDR2 is FQNEAQ (reference sequence). The CDR3 runs 14 residues. The germline V and J ends were trimmed by 5 bases and 4 bases, with 14 bases remaining between them. The CDR3 DNA reads TGTGCCAGCAGCGAACAGGGTAGTATCACTGAAGCTTTCTTT. It is translated as CASSEQGSITEAFF.

The chain carries TRBV6-1 and TRBJ2-1, with D perhaps TRBD1 (5 bases). The CDR3 consists of 16 residues. Germline V gene sequence: CDR1 MNHNS, CDR2 SASEGT. V was pared by 3 bases and J by 1 base, with 13 bases between. CDR3 in DNA: TGTGCCAGCAGTGATAACGTCGCAGGGTCCTACAATGAGCAGTTCTTC. Translated, it gives CASSDNVAGSYNEQFF.

This clone was seen just once. The CDR3 sequence is CASSPPGTGWIHEQYF. CDR3 DNA: TGTGCCAGCAGCCCCCCAGGGACAGGGTGGATACACGAGCAGTACTTC. The rearrangement links TRBV7-9 to TRBJ2-7; 9 positions agree with TRBD1. The V and J ends lost 5 bases and 5 bases, in that order; junction bases with no gene match: 13. Per germline, CDR1 SEHNR and CDR2 FQNEAQ (reference sequence). The CDR3 has 16 amino acids.

The V and J genes are TRBV11-1 and TRBJ2-1; a weak D match, TRBD1 (5 bases). The CDR3 spans 14 residues. Germline loops: CDR1 SGHAT, CDR2 FQDESV (reference sequence). V was pared by 1 base and J by 4 bases, with 8 bases between. The CDR3 loop reads CASSLVSGYNEQFF. DNA for the CDR3: TGTGCCAGCAGCTTAGTCTCAGGGTACAATGAGCAGTTCTTC.

The gene calls are TRBV7-2 and TRBJ2-5, with 10 nucleotides matching TRBD2. The DNA end is a closer match to TRBJ2-7, so the J assignment may be wrong. The germline gives CDR1 SGHTA, CDR2 FQGNSA. This CDR3 comprises 15 residues. Here the CDR3 reads CASSFVLAGAAEQYF. CDR3 in DNA: TGTGCCAGCAGCTTCGTTCTAGCGGGAGCGGCCGAGCAGTACTTC.

This clone appeared a single time. Other DNA sequences within the sample encode an identical CDR3. The chain employs TRBV11-2 and TRBJ1-3, with no clear D. The V gene's germline CDR1 is SGHAT and CDR2 FQNNGV. V shed 4 bases and J shed 9 bases, with 16 bases lying between them. The CDR3 length is 14 residues. The CDR3 DNA sequence: TGTGCCAGCAGCTCGCCACGGGGAAAGGGCACCATATATTTT. It codes for CASSSPRGKGTIYF.

This clone turned up a few times. The chain is built from TRBV18 and TRBJ2-7; 11 bases map to TRBD1. Germline lookup yields CDR1 KGHSH and CDR2 LQKENI. The trim removed 4 bases at V and 2 bases at J, leaving 4 bases unmatched. The CDR3 covers 15 residues. The CDR3 DNA reads TGTGCCAGCTCACGTGAGGACAGGGGGCCCTACGAGCAGTACTTC. It is translated as CASSREDRGPYEQYF.

The rearrangement joins TRBV10-1 to TRBJ1-3; the D gene is possibly TRBD1 (5 bases). The length of the CDR3 is 15 residues. Trimming left V 5 bases short and J 0 bases short, with 11 bases between. Germline-derived CDR1 and CDR2 are WNHNN and SYGVQD (reference sequence). CDR3 bases: TGCGCCAGCAGTCGGGACGGGAGCTCTGGAAACACCATATATTTT. This encodes CASSRDGSSGNTIYF.

The V call is TRBV19, the J call TRBJ1-1; TRBD1 aligns across 7 bases. Germline assignment: CDR1 LNHDA and CDR2 SQIVND (reference sequence). This CDR3 is built from 14 residues. V shed 2 bases and J 1 base; nucleotides not matched to a gene: 1. CDR3 coding DNA: TGTGCCAGTAGTATACGGACAGGGAACACTGAAGCTTTCTTT. It is translated as CASSIRTGNTEAFF.

The chain employs TRBV5-6 and TRBJ1-4; D perhaps matches TRBD1 (6 bases). V lost 8 bases and J 8 bases, leaving 16 bases between the germline ends. Germline V CDR1 and CDR2: SGHDT, YYEEEE. The CDR3 loop spans 13 amino acids. CDR3 sequence: CASHIQGGEKLFF. Written as DNA, the CDR3 is TGTGCCAGTCATATACAGGGTGGGGAAAAACTGTTTTTT.

The rearrangement links TRBV5-1 to TRBJ2-1; D may be TRBD2 (5 bases). This CDR3 region has 15 residues. Germline lookup yields CDR1 SGHRS and CDR2 YFSETQ. V was pared by 3 bases and J by 9 bases, with 19 bases between. Here the CDR3 reads CASSYSAQRNSEQFF. As DNA, the CDR3 is TGCGCCAGCAGCTATTCGGCTCAGCGGAACAGTGAGCAGTTCTTC.